This T cell receptor beta chain was sequenced in a study of CD8+ T cells in alopecia areata. Overall study: Affected scalp percentage set treated patients' severity scores. Whole-study results and caveats: Scalp repertoires also include resident alphabeta T cells from normal skin.

RNA extraction and reverse transcription yielded cDNA as sequencing template. Sequencing was performed with immunoSEQ multiplex PCR; in TCRdb, only in-frame clones are kept and a portion is missing. The repertoire holds about 190,000 clones, with over 55% as singletons. CDR1 MDHEN and CDR2 SYDVKM come from the germline V gene. The ends lost 3 bases at V and 2 bases at J; junction bases unmatched: 8. The length of the CDR3 is 16 residues. As to this clone: Its cognate antigen is unknown.

Treatment: oral pan-JAK inhibitor, 5-10 mg twice daily. The origin of this receptor is a human donor with alopecia areata. Material: CD4+ T cells sorted from blood, obtained at week 24, from a patient treated with tofacitinib. This chain uses TRBV28 with TRBJ2-5; 8 nucleotides agree with TRBD1. In DNA, the CDR3 is TGTGCCAGCAGTTTGCCCAAGGGGACAGGTCAAGAGACCCAGTACTTC. Encoded protein: CASSLPKGTGQETQYF.